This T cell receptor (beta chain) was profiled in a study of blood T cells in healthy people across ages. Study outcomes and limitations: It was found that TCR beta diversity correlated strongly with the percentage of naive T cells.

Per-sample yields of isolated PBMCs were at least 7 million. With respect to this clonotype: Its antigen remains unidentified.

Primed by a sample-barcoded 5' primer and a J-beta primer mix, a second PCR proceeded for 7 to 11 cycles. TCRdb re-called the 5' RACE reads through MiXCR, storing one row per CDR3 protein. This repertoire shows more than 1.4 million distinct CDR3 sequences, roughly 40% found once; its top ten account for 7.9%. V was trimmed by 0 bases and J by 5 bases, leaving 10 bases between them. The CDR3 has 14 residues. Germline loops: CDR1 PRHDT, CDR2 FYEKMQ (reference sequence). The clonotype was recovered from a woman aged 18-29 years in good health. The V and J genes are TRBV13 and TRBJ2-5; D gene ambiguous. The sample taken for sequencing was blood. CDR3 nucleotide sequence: TGTGCCAGCAGCTTAGGGGACCCCGGGGAGACCCAGTACTTC. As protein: CASSLGDPGETQYF. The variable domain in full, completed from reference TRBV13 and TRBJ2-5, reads AAGVIQSPRHLIKEKRETATLKCYPIPRHDTVYWYQQGPGQDPQFLISFYEKMQSDKGSIPDRFSAQQFSDYHSELNMSSLELGDSALYFCASSLGDPGETQYFGPGTRLLVL.